This TCR beta chain was recovered during a study of blood T cells in healthy people across ages. Study-level results: Versus aged donors, long-lived donors had higher diversity and more naive CD4+ cells.

As for this clonotype: What it recognizes is unknown.

A second PCR, run for roughly 6 to 11 cycles, used a sample-barcoded 5' primer plus a J-beta primer mix. A single record per CDR3 protein comes from TCRdb applying MiXCR to the 5' RACE reads. The sample contains about 680,000 distinct CDR3 sequences, 45% to 50% of which appear only once. Germline CDR1 MNHEY, CDR2 SVGEGT. With 5 bases removed from V and 11 bases from J, the gap between germline ends came to 21 bases. This CDR3 spans 14 amino acids. The source material was blood. This TCR derives from a woman aged 60-75 years in good health. J is TRBJ2-5 and V is TRBV6-2 or TRBV6-3, with D perhaps TRBD2 (6 bases). The CDR3 is CASSKRYVADEQYF. CDR3 DNA sequence: TGTGCCAGCAGTAAACGTTATGTAGCGGATGAGCAGTACTTC.